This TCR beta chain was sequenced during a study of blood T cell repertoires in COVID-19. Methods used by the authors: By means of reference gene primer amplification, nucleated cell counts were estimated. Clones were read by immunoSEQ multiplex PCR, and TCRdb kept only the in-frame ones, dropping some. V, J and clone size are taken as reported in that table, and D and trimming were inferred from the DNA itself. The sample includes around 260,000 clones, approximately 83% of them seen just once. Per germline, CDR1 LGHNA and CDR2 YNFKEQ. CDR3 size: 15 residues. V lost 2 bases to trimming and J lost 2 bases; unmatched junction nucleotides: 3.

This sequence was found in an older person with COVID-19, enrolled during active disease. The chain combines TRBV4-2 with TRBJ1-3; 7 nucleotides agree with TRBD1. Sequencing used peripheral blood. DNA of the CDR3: TGTGCCAGCAGCCAACCAACAGGGGCTGGAAACACCATATATTTT. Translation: CASSQPTGAGNTIYF.